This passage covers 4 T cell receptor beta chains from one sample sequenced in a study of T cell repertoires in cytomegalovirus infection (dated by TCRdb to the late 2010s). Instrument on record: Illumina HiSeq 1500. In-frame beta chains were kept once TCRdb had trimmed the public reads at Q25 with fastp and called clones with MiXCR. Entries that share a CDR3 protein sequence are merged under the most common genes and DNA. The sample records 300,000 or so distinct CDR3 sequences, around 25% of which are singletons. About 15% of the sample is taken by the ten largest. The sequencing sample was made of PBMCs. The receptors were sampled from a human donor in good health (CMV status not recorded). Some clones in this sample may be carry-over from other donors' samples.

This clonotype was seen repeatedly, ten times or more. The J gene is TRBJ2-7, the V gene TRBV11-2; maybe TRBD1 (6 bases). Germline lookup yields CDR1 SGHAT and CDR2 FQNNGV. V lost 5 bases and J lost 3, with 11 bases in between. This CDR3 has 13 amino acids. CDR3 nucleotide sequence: TGTGCCAGCAGCAAGGGACAAATCTACGAGCAGTACTTC. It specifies CASSKGQIYEQYF. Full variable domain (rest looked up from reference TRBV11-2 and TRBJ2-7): EAGVAQSPRYKIIEKRQSVAFWCNPISGHATLYWYQQILGQGPKLLIQFQNNGVVDDSQLPKDRFSAERLKGVDSTLKIQPAKLEDSAVYLCASSKGQIYEQYFGPGTRLTVT.

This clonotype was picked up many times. CDR3 in amino acids: CASSNQGAGELFF. CDR3 bases: TGTGCCAGCAGCAACCAGGGAGCCGGGGAGCTGTTTTTT. The chain recombines TRBV7-2 with TRBJ2-2; either TRBD1 or TRBD2 may fit D (5 bases each). The germline V gene encodes CDR1 SGHTA and CDR2 FQGNSA. Trimming stripped 5 bases from V and 6 bases from J, with 10 bases between. CDR3 length: 13 residues.

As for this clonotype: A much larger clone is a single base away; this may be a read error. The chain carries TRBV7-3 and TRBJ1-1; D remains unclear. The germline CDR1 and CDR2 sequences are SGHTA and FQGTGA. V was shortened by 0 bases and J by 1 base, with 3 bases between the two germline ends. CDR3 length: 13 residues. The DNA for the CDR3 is TGTGCCAGCAGCTTAACACAGAACACTGAAGCTTTCTTT. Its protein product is CASSLTQNTEAFF.

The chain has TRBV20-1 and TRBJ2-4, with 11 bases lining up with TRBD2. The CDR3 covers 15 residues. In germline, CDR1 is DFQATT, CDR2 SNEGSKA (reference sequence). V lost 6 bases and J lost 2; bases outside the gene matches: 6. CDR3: CSAPTSGSPKNIQYF. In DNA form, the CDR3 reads TGCAGTGCGCCCACTAGCGGGAGTCCCAAAAACATTCAGTACTTC.